The 4 T cell receptor beta chains in this list originate from one sample, sequenced in a study of blood T cell repertoires in COVID-19. The assay was immunoSEQ multiplex PCR, and TCRdb's table has in-frame clones only and misses some. The data show about 320,000 clones, about nine tenths seen once. The sample comprised PBMCs or T cells enriched from blood (not recorded which). The receptors were sampled from a young woman who had recovered from COVID-19.

The chain couples TRBV3-1 (or the pseudogene TRBV3-2) to TRBJ2-3; 16 nucleotides line up with TRBD2. The CDR3 sequence is 17 residues long. The germline V gene has CDR1 LGHDT and CDR2 YNNKEL (reference sequence). J gave up 4 bases and V 4 bases, and 5 bases lay outside the gene matches. In DNA, the CDR3 is TGTGCCAGCAGCCCGGGACTAGCGGGAGGGTTGTCAGATACGCAGTATTTT. Translating gives CASSPGLAGGLSDTQYF.

This clone was recorded once. This chain uses TRBV19 with TRBJ2-5; 7 positions match TRBD1. Per the germline V gene, CDR1 is LNHDA and CDR2 is SQIVND (reference sequence). The CDR3 loop spans 14 amino acids. The ends lost 2 bases at V and 7 bases at J; junction bases unmatched: 7. The CDR3 sequence is CASSITGQPGTQYF. The CDR3 DNA sequence: TGTGCCAGTAGTATAACGGGACAGCCGGGGACCCAGTACTTC.

The V and J genes are TRBV10-3 and TRBJ1-5; D may be TRBD1 (6 bases). The CDR3 is made up of 15 amino acids. Germline CDR1 is ENHRY and CDR2 is SYGVKD. The V gene lost 4 bases and the J gene lost 7 bases, with 17 bases spanning the gap. Here the CDR3 DNA reads TGTGCCATCAGTGGGGGGTTAGGGGGAGGGCAGCCCCAGCATTTT. It specifies CAISGGLGGGQPQHF.

In DNA, the CDR3 is TGTGCCATCAGTGAGTCTGATGTCGTTACTAGCGGGAGCTCTGGGGCCAACGTCCTGACTTTC. Amino acids: CAISESDVVTSGSSGANVLTF. The chain is built from TRBV10-3 and TRBJ2-6, with 11 bases fitting TRBD2. The V segment lost 0 bases and the J segment 0 bases; nucleotides outside the gene matches: 10. This CDR3 is built from 21 residues. Germline assignment: CDR1 ENHRY and CDR2 SYGVKD.